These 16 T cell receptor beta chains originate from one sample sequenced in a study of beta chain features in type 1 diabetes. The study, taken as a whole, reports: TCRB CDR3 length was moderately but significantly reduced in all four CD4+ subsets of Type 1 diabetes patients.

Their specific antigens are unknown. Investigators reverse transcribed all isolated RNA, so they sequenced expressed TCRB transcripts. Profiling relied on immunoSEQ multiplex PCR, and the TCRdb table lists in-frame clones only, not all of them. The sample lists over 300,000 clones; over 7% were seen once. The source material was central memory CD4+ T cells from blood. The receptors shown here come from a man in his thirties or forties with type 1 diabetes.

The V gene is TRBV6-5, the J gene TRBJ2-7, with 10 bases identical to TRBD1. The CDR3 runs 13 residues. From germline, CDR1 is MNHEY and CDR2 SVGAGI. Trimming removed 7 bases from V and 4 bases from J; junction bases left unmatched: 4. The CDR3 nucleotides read TGTGCCAGCAAGACAGGGGGCGGGTACGAGCAGTACTTC. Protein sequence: CASKTGGGYEQYF.

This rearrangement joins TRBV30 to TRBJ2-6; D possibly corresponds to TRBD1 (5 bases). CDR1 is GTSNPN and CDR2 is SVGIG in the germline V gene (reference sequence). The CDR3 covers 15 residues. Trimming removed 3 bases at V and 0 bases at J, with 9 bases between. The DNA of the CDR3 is TGTGCCTGGAGCAAACAGGACTCTGGGGCCAACGTCCTGACTTTC. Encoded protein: CAWSKQDSGANVLTF.

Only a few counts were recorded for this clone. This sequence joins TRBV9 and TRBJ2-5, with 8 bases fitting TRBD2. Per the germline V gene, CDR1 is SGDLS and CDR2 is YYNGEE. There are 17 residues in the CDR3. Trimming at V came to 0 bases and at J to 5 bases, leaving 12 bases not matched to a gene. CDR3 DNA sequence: TGTGCCAGCAGCGTAGGATCTAGCGGGTACGGTCGGGAGACCCAGTACTTC. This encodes CASSVGSSGYGRETQYF.

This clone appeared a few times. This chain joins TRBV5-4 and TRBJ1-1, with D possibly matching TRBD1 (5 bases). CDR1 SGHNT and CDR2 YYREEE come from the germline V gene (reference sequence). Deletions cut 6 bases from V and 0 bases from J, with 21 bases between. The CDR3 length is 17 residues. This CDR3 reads CASTLPSGGSVNTEAFF. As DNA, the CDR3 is TGTGCCAGCACCCTCCCCTCTGGGGGAAGTGTGAACACTGAAGCTTTCTTT.

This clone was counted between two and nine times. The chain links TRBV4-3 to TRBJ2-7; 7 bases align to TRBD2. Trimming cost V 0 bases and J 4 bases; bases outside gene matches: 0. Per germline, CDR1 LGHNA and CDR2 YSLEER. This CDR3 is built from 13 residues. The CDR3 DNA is TGCGCCAGCAGCCAAGAAGCGGGGTACGAGCAGTACTTC. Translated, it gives CASSQEAGYEQYF.

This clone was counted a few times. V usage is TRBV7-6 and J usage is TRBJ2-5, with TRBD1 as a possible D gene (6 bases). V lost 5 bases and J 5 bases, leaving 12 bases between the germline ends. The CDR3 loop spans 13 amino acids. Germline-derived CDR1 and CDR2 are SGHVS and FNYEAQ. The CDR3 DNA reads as TGTGCCAGCAGCCCAGGGGACGGGGAGACCCAGTACTTC. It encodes CASSPGDGETQYF.

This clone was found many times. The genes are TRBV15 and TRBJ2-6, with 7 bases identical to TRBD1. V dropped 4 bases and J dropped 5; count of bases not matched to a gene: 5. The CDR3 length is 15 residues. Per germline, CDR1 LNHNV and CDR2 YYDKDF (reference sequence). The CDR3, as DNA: TGTGCCACCAGCAACCGACAGGGAAGGGCCAACGTCCTGACTTTC. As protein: CATSNRQGRANVLTF.

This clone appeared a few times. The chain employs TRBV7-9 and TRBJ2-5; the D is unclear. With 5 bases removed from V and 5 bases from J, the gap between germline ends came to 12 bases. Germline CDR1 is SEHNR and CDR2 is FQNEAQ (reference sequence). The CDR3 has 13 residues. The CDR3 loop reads CASSLSQRETQYF. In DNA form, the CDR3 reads TGTGCCAGCAGCCTTTCTCAGAGGGAGACCCAGTACTTC. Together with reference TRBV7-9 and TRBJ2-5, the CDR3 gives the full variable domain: DTGVSQNPRHKITKRGQNVTFRCDPISEHNRLYWYRQTLGQGPEFLTYFQNEAQLEKSRLLSDRFSAERPKGSFSTLEIQRTEQGDSAMYLCASSLSQRETQYFGPGTRLLVL.

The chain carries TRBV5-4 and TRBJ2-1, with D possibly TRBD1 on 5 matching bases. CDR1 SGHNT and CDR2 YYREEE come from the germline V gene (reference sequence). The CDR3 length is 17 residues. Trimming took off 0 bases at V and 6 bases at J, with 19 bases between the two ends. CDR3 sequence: CASSLGGNIHTGNEQFF. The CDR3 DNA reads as TGTGCCAGCAGCTTGGGGGGTAACATACATACAGGCAATGAGCAGTTCTTC.

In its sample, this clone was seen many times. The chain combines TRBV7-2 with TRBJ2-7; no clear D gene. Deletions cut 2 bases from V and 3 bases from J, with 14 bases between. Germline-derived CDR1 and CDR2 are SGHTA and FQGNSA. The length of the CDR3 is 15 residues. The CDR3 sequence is CASSLLWGLRYEQYF. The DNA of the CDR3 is TGTGCCAGCAGCTTACTCTGGGGTTTACGCTACGAGCAGTACTTC.

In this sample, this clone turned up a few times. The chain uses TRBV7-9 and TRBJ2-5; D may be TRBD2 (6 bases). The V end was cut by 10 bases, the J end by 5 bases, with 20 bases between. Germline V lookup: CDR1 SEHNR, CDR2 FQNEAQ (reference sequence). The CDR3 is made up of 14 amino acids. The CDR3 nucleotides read TGTGCCATCGGAGGGTCCGGGACCTTTGAGACCCAGTACTTC. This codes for CAIGGSGTFETQYF.

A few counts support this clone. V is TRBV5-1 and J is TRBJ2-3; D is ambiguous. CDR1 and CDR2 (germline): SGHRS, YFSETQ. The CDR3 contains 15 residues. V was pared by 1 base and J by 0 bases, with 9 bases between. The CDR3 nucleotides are TGCGCCAGCAGCTTGTTTACAGCGAGCACAGATACGCAGTATTTT. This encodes CASSLFTASTDTQYF.

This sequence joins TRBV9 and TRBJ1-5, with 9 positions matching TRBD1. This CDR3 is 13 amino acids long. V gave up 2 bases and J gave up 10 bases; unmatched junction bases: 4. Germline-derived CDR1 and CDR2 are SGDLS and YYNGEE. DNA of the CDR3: TGTGCCAGCAGCGTTTCGGGACAGGGACCCCAGCATTTT. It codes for CASSVSGQGPQHF.

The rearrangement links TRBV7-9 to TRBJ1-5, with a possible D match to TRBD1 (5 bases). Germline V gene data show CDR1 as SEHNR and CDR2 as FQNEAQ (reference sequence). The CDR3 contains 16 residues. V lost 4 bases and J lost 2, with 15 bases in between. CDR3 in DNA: TGTGCCAGCAGCTCGACGGGGCCCCTCGGCAATCAGCCCCAGCATTTT. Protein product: CASSSTGPLGNQPQHF. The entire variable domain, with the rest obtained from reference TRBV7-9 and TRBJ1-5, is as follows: DTGVSQNPRHKITKRGQNVTFRCDPISEHNRLYWYRQTLGQGPEFLTYFQNEAQLEKSRLLSDRFSAERPKGSFSTLEIQRTEQGDSAMYLCASSSTGPLGNQPQHFGDGTRLSIL.

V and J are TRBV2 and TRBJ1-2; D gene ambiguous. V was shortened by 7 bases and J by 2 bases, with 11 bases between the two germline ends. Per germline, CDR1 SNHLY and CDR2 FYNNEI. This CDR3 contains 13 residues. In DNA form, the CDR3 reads TGTGCCAGCAAGGATTCGGCCAACTATGGCTACACCTTC. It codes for CASKDSANYGYTF.

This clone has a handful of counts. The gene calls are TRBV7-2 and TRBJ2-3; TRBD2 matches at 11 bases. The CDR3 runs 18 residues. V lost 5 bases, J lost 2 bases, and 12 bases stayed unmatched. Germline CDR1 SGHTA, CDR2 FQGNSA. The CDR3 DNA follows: TGTGCCAGCAGCCGAAGGTCCCCTAGCGGGGGGTTCACAGATACGCAGTATTTT. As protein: CASSRRSPSGGFTDTQYF.